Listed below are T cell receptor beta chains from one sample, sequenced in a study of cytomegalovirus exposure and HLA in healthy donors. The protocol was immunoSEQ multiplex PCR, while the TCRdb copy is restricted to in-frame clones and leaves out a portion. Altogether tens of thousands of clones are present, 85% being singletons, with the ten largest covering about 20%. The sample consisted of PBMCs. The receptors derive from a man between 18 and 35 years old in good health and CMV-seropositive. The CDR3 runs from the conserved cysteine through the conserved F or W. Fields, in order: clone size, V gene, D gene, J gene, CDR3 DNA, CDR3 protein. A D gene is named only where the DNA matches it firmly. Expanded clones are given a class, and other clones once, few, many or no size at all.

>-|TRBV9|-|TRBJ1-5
TGTGCCAGCAGCGTAGCTCTTCAGCCCCAGCATTTT
CASSVALQPQHF
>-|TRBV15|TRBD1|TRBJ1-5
TGTGCCACCAGCAGAGACCCACGCGCACCGACGGACAGGGGAGGTCAGCCCCAGCATTTT
CATSRDPRAPTDRGGQPQHF
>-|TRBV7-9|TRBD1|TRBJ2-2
TGTGCCAGCGTCACCGGGACAGGGCACACCGGGGAGCTGTTTTTT
CASVTGTGHTGELFF
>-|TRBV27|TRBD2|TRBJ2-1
TGTGCCAGCAAACCCCAGGCGGGAGCGTACAATGAGCAGTTCTTC
CASKPQAGAYNEQFF
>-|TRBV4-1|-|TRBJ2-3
TGCGCCAGCAGCCAAGGAGGTCAGAGCGATACGCAGTATTTT
CASSQGGQSDTQYF
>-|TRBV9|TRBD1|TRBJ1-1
TGTGCCAGCAGCGTACAGGGGGACACTGAAGCTTTCTTT
CASSVQGDTEAFF
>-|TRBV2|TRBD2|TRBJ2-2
TGTGCCAGCAGTGAAGCGGGACTAGCGGGAGGACCTTACACCGGGGAGCTGTTTTTT
CASSEAGLAGGPYTGELFF
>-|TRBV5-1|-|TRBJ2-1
TGCGCCAGCAGTTACAGCTCCTACAATGAGCAGTTCTTC
CASSYSSYNEQFF
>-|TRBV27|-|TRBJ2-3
TGTGCCAGCAAGGCCGGGGTCACAGATACGCAGTATTTT
CASKAGVTDTQYF
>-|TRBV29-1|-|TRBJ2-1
TGCAGCGTGCAGGGGGGCAATGAGCAGTTCTTC
CSVQGGNEQFF
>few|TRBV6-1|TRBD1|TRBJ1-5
TGTGCCAGCAGGGCGACAGGGGTGGACAATCAGCCCCAGCATTTT
CASRATGVDNQPQHF
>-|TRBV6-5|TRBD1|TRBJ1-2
TGTGCCAGCAGTTTCACAGGGGATGGGGACTATGGCTACACCTTC
CASSFTGDGDYGYTF
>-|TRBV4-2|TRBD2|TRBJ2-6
TGTGCCAGCAGCCAAGATGGGAGCGTTAGCGGGAGTACTTCAGGGGCCAACGTCCTGACTTTC
CASSQDGSVSGSTSGANVLTF
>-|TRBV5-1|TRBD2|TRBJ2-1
TGCGCCAGCAGCTATACACTAGCGGGGGCTTCCTACAATGAGCAGTTCTTC
CASSYTLAGASYNEQFF
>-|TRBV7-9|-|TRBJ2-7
TGTGCCAGCAGCGGGACTTCTAACTACGAGCAGTACTTC
CASSGTSNYEQYF
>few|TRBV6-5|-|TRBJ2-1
TGTGCCAGCAGAACGGGGCAGGGGCCGGACAATGAGCAGTTCTTC
CASRTGQGPDNEQFF
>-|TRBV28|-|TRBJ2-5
TGTGCCAGCAGTTTATGGAGGGAGACCCAGTACTTC
CASSLWRETQYF
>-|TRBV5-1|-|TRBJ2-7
TGCGCCAGCAGCTTTGGGGGCCGCTACGAGCAGTACTTC
CASSFGGRYEQYF
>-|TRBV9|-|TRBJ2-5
TGTGCCAGCAGTGGGGCGAACTCCCTGCAAGAGACCCAGTACTTC
CASSGANSLQETQYF
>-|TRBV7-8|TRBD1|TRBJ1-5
TGTGCCAGCAGCAAAGCGGACAGGTTATCCTCCAATCAGCCCCAGCATTTT
CASSKADRLSSNQPQHF
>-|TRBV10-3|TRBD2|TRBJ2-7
TGTGCCATCAGTGACCCCGGGAGGGCCGCCAACGAGCAGTACTTC
CAISDPGRAANEQYF
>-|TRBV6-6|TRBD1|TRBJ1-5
TGTGCCAGCAGAAGGACAGGGGTAAGCAATCAGCCCCAGCATTTT
CASRRTGVSNQPQHF
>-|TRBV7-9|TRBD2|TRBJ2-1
TGTGCCAGCAGCTTCGAAGCGGGAATGGGCAATGAGCAGTTCTTC
CASSFEAGMGNEQFF
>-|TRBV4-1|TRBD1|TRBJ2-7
TGCGCCAGCAGCCAAGGGCGTGGACAGGGTATTTGGTCCTACGAGCAGTACTTC
CASSQGRGQGIWSYEQYF
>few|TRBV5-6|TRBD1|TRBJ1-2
TGTGCCAGCAGGGATGGACAGGGAGGAGGCTACACCTTC
CASRDGQGGGYTF
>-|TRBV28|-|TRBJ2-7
TGTGCCAGCAGCCAGCCAGGTTACGAGCAGTACTTC
CASSQPGYEQYF
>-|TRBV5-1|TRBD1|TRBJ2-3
TGCGCCAGCAGAGAGGGACAGCTTATGGGCTACCCAGATACGCAGTATTTT
CASREGQLMGYPDTQYF
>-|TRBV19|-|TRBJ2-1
TGTGCCAGTAGTATCCGACAGGATACCTCCTACAATGAGCAGTTCTTC
CASSIRQDTSYNEQFF
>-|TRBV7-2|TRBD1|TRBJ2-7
TGTGCCAGCAGCTTAGGAGGGGGCCGGGAGCAGTACTTC
CASSLGGGREQYF
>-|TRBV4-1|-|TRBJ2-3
TGCGCCAGCAGCCAAGCTTACGGGGGCACAGATACGCAGTATTTT
CASSQAYGGTDTQYF
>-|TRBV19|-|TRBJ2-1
TGTGCCAGTGGGCAGGGCCCCAACAATGAGCAGTTCTTC
CASGQGPNNEQFF
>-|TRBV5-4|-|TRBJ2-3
TGTGCCAGCAGCTTGGCCGTTGCGGGTAGCACAGATACGCAGTATTTT
CASSLAVAGSTDTQYF
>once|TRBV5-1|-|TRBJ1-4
TGCGCCAGCAGCTTGGGGGCAGGGACTAATGAAAAACTGTTTTTT
CASSLGAGTNEKLFF
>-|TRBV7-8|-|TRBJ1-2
TGTGCCAGCAGCTTAGGGGACATTCGGAACGGCTACACCTTC
CASSLGDIRNGYTF
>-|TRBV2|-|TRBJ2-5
TGTGCCTTGACGGGGATAGCGGAGACCTGGGAGACCCAGTACTTC
CALTGIAETWETQYF
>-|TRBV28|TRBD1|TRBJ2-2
TGTGCCAGCAGTTTAGTGGGGACAGGGGGCGTCGACACCGGGGAGCTGTTTTTT
CASSLVGTGGVDTGELFF
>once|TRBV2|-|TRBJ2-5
TGTGCCAGCAGCCCCGGCGGGGAGACCCAGTACTTC
CASSPGGETQYF